This T cell receptor (beta chain) originates from a study of control samples from healthy donors and cancer patients. Using immunoSEQ multiplex PCR, the repertoire was profiled, and TCRdb retains in-frame clones only, with some absent. This table holds around 180,000 clones, around 94% found once. Sample: blood. This sequence was found in a woman younger than 30 in good health.

The CDR3 DNA reads TGTGCCAGCAGTACCTATACGAGGCAGTACTTC. Protein sequence: CASSTYTRQYF. The chain has TRBV3-1 (or the pseudogene TRBV3-2) and TRBJ2-7; no firm D call. Trimming removed 6 bases from V and 9 bases from J, with 12 bases in between. The CDR3 runs 11 residues. Per germline, CDR1 LGHDT and CDR2 YNNKEL (reference sequence).